In this sample, the clone carrying this TCR beta chain turned up once. The CDR3 is 14 amino acids. Trimming took off 1 base at V and 4 bases at J, with 8 bases between the two ends. Germline values: CDR1 SGHVS, CDR2 FQNEAQ. The data derive from a study of T cell changes during pregnancy in multiple sclerosis. Some clones are missing from TCRdb's copy, which holds only in-frame ones; the method was immunoSEQ multiplex PCR. The table records about 65,000 clones, 92% of them present only once. This sample comprised CD8+ T cells from peripheral blood mononuclear cells, obtained in the third trimester of pregnancy. The chain links TRBV7-8 to TRBJ1-3; tentatively, D is TRBD1 (5 bases). The source of this sequence is a female donor in good health, enrolled as a control in a pregnancy study. CDR3 DNA sequence: TGTGCCAGCAGCTTAGGGGGCAGGGGAAACACCATATATTTT. Translated: CASSLGGRGNTIYF.